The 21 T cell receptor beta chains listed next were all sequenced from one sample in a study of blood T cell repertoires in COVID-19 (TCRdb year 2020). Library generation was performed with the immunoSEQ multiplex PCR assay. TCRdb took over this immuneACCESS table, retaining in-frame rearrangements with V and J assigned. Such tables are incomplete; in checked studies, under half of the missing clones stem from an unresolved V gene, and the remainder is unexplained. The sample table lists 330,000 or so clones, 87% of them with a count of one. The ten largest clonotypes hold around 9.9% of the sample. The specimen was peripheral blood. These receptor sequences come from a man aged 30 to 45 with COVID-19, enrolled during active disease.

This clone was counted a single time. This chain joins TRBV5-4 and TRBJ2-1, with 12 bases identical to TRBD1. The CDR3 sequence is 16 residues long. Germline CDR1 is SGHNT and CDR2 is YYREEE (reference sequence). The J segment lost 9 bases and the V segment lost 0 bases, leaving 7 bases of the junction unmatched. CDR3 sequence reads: CASSLGGQGAMGEQFF. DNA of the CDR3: TGTGCCAGCAGCTTGGGGGGACAGGGGGCCATGGGTGAGCAGTTCTTC.

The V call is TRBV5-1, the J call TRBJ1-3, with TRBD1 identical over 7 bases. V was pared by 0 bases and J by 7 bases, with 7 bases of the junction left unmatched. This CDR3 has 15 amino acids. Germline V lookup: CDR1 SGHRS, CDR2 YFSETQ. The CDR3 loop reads CASSLAEQGRNTIYF. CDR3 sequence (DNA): TGCGCCAGCAGCTTGGCCGAACAGGGGCGTAACACCATATATTTT.

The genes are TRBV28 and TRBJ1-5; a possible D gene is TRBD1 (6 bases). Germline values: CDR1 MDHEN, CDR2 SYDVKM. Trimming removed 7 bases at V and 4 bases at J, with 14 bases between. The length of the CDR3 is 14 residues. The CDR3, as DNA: TGTGCCAGCAAACCAGGGGCGCCGAATCAGCCCCAGCATTTT. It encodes CASKPGAPNQPQHF.

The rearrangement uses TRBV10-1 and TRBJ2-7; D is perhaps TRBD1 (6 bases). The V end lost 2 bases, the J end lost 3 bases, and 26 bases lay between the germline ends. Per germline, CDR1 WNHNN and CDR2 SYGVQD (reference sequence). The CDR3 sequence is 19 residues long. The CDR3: CASSELTGTGRGAGYEQYF. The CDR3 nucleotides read TGCGCCAGCAGTGAGCTGACAGGAACGGGTAGAGGGGCGGGCTACGAGCAGTACTTC.

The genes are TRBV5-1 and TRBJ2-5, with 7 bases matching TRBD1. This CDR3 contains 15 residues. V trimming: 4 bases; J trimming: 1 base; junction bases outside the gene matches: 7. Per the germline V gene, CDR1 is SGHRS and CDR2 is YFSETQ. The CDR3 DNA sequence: TGCGCCAGCAGCCCGGGACAGTTAATCCAAGAGACCCAGTACTTC. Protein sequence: CASSPGQLIQETQYF.

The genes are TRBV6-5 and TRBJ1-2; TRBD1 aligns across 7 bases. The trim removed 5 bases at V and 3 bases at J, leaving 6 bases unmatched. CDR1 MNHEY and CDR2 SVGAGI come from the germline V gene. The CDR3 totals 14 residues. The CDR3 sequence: CASSLITGDYGYTF. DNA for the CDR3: TGTGCCAGCAGTCTAATAACAGGGGACTATGGCTACACCTTC.

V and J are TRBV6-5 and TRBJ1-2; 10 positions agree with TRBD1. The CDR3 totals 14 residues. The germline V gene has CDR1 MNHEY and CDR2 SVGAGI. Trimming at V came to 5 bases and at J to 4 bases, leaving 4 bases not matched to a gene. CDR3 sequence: CASSTGTGVYGYTF. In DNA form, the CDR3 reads TGTGCCAGCAGTACCGGGACAGGGGTCTATGGCTACACCTTC.

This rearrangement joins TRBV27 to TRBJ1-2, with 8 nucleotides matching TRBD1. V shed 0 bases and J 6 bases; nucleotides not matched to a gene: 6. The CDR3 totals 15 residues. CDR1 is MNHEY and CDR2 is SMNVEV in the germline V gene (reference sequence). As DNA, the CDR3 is TGTGCCAGCAGTTTATCAATGACAGGGGAAAATGGCTACACCTTC. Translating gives CASSLSMTGENGYTF.

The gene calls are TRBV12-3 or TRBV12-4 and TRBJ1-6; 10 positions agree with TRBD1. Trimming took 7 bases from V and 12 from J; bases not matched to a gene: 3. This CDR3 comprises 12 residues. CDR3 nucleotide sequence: TGTGCCAGCACGGGACAGGGGTTACCCCTCCACTTT. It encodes CASTGQGLPLHF.

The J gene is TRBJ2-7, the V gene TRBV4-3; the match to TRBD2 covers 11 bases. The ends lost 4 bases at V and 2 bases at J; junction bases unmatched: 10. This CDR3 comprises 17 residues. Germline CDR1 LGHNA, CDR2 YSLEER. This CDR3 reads CASSRLAGGFHTYEQYF. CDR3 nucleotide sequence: TGCGCCAGCAGCCGCCTAGCGGGAGGTTTCCATACCTACGAGCAGTACTTC.

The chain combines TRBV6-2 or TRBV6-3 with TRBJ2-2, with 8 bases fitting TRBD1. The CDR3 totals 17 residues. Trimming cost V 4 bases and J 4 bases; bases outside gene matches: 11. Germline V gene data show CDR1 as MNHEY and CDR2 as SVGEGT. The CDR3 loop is CASSFDRGPTTTGELFF. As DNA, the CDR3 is TGTGCCAGCAGTTTTGACAGGGGTCCAACAACCACCGGGGAGCTGTTTTTT.

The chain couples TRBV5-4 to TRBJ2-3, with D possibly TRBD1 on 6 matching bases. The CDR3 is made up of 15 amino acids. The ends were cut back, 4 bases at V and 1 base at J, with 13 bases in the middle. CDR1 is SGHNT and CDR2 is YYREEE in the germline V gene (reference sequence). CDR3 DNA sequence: TGTGCCAGCAGCCCGGACAGTGGAGGCACAGATACGCAGTATTTT. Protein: CASSPDSGGTDTQYF.

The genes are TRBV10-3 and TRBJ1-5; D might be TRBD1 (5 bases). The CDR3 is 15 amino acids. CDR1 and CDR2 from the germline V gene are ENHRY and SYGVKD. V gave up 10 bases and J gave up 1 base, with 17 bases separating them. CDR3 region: CATQGSTDSNQPQHF. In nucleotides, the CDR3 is TGTGCCACCCAGGGCTCCACGGACAGCAATCAGCCCCAGCATTTT.

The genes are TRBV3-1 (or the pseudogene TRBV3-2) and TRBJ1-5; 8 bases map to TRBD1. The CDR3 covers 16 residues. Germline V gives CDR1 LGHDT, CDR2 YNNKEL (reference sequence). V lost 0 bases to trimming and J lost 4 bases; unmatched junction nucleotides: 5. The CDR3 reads CASSQDARGHNQPQHF. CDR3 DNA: TGTGCCAGCAGCCAAGACGCCAGGGGGCATAATCAGCCCCAGCATTTT.

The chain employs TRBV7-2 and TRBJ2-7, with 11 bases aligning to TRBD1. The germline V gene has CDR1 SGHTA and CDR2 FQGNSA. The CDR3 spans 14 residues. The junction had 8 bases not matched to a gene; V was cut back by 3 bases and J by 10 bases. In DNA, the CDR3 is TGTGCCAGCAGCTTCTCGGGACAGGGGGTAGATCAGTACTTC. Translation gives CASSFSGQGVDQYF.

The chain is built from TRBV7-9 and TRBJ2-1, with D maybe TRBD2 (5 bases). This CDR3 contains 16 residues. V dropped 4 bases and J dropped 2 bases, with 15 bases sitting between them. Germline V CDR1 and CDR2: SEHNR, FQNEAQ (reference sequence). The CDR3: CASSSPPGSPYNEQFF. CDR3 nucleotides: TGTGCCAGCAGCTCTCCCCCGGGAAGCCCCTACAATGAGCAGTTCTTC. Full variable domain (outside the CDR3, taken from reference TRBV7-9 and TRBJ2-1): DTGVSQNPRHKITKRGQNVTFRCDPISEHNRLYWYRQTLGQGPEFLTYFQNEAQLEKSRLLSDRFSAERPKGSFSTLEIQRTEQGDSAMYLCASSSPPGSPYNEQFFGPGTRLTVL.

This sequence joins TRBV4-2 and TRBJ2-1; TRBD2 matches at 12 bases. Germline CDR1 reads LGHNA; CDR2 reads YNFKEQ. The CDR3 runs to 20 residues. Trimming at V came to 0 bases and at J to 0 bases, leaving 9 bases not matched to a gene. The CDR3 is CASSQEVTSGGQSSYNEQFF. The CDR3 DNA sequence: TGTGCCAGCAGCCAAGAAGTGACTAGCGGGGGTCAAAGCTCCTACAATGAGCAGTTCTTC.

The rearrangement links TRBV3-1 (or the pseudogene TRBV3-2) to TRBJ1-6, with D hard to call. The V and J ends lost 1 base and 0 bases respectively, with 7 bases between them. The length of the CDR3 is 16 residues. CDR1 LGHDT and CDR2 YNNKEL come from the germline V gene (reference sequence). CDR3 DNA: TGTGCCAGCAGCCAAGTCTTAAACTCCTATAATTCACCCCTCCACTTT. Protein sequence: CASSQVLNSYNSPLHF.

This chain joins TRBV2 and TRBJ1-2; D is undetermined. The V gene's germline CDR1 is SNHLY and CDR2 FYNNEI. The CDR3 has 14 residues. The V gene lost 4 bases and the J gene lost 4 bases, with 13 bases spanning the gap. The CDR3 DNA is TGTGCCAGCAGTGTTGAGGCCACCACCTATGGCTACACCTTC. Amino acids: CASSVEATTYGYTF.

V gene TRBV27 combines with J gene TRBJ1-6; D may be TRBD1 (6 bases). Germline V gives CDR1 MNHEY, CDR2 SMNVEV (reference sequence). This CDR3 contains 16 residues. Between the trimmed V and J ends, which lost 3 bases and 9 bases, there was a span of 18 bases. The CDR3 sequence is CASSFGGHLRGSPLHF. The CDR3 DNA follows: TGTGCCAGCAGTTTTGGGGGCCATTTGAGGGGTTCACCCCTCCACTTT.

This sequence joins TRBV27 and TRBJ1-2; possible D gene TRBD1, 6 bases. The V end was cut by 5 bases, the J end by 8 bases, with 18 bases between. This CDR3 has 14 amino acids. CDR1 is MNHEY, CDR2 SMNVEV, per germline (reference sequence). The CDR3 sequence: CASSPTGSRGGYTF. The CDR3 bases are TGTGCCAGCAGTCCTACAGGGAGCCGCGGAGGCTACACCTTC.